The 32 T cell receptor beta chains below were found in one sample sequenced in a study of T cells in Graves' hyperthyroidism and ophthalmopathy. Using RNA transcripts as the source, TCR beta CDR3 regions were amplified. In the first-round RT-PCR of the TCR CDR3, the HTBI primer set was used. Using its own MiXCR run on the multiplex PCR reads, TCRdb lists one record per CDR3 protein. The sample shows 500,000 to 650,000 distinct CDR3 sequences, about 15% of them seen only once. Sequencing input: blood. These receptors originate from a woman younger than 35 with Graves' ophthalmopathy.

This clonotype was detected many times. The V and J genes are TRBV7-2 and TRBJ2-5; 10 positions match TRBD2. CDR1 is SGHTA and CDR2 is FQGNSA in the germline V gene. V lost 5 bases and J lost 5; bases outside the gene matches: 5. CDR3 length equals 14 residues. CDR3 loop: CASSGSGRFETQYF. DNA for the CDR3: TGTGCCAGCAGCGGTAGCGGGAGGTTTGAGACCCAGTACTTC.

V usage is TRBV2 and J usage is TRBJ1-5, with a weak D call TRBD1 (5 bases). V was clipped by 3 bases and J by 7 bases, with 13 bases between them. The CDR3 has 14 residues. Germline-derived CDR1 and CDR2 are SNHLY and FYNNEI. The CDR3 DNA reads TGTGCCAGCAGTGACCGGGGGGTTTTACAGCCCCAGCATTTT. Protein product: CASSDRGVLQPQHF.

This clonotype was found a few times. The chain couples TRBV11-2 to TRBJ1-6, with TRBD1 matching over 7 bases. J lost 7 bases, V lost 3 bases, and 3 bases had no gene match. This CDR3 has 14 amino acids. CDR1 is SGHAT and CDR2 is FQNNGV in the germline V gene. The CDR3 DNA follows: TGTGCCAGCAGCTTGGGACAGTTCAATTCACCCCTCCACTTT. Protein product: CASSLGQFNSPLHF.

This sequence joins TRBV19 and TRBJ2-2; D is ambiguous. The V gene lost 4 bases and the J gene lost 1 base, with 7 bases spanning the gap. This CDR3 is 14 amino acids long. Per the germline V gene, CDR1 is LNHDA and CDR2 is SQIVND (reference sequence). The CDR3 nucleotides read TGTGCCAGTAGTACCCGACAGAACACCGGGGAGCTGTTTTTT. This gives the protein CASSTRQNTGELFF.

This clonotype was counted ten times or more. This chain uses TRBV6-2 or TRBV6-3 with TRBJ2-2, with D possibly TRBD2 on 6 matching bases. This CDR3 has 15 residues. The V gene lost 2 bases and the J gene lost 1 base, with 8 bases spanning the gap. Germline CDR1 and CDR2: MNHEY and SVGEGT. CDR3 loop: CASSYGRGNTGELFF. Here the CDR3 DNA reads TGTGCCAGCAGTTACGGGCGGGGGAACACCGGGGAGCTGTTTTTT.

This clonotype was recorded many times. The chain couples TRBV5-1 to TRBJ2-5; TRBD2 agrees at 10 bases. V trimming: 1 base; J trimming: 12 bases; junction bases outside the gene matches: 9. Germline V gene data show CDR1 as SGHRS and CDR2 as YFSETQ. This CDR3 comprises 14 residues. This CDR3 is CASSLKASGSSEYF. CDR3 DNA: TGCGCCAGCAGCTTGAAGGCTAGCGGGAGTTCTGAGTACTTC.

This clonotype was found a few times. The germline gene is not matched at one end of the junction; a read error may be the cause. J is TRBJ2-3 and V is TRBV11-2; 10 nucleotides match TRBD2. Germline CDR1 and CDR2: SGHAT and FQNNGV. The CDR3 runs to 17 residues. The CDR3 coding sequence is TGTGCCGGCAGCCCAAGGCTAACTAGCGGGGTCACAGATACGCAGTATTTT. This codes for CAGSPRLTSGVTDTQYF.

A note on this clonotype: The junction departs from the called germline gene at one end, perhaps through a read error. The J gene is TRBJ2-2, the V gene TRBV20-1; 8 positions match TRBD1. CDR1 is DFQATT and CDR2 is SNEGSKA in the germline V gene (reference sequence). This CDR3 has 14 amino acids. CDR3 loop: CSASQGVPTGKLFF. CDR3 coding DNA: TGCAGTGCTTCACAGGGGGTGCCCACCGGGAAGCTGTTTTTT.

This clonotype was detected many times. CDR3 protein: CASSALPSAYEQYF. CDR3 sequence (DNA): TGTGCCAGCAGTGCGCTCCCTAGCGCCTACGAGCAGTACTTC. The rearrangement links TRBV2 to TRBJ2-7; maybe TRBD2 (6 bases). In germline, CDR1 is SNHLY, CDR2 FYNNEI. The CDR3 spans 14 residues. The V gene lost 4 bases and the J gene lost 2 bases, with 12 bases spanning the gap.

Worth noting for this clonotype: This may stem from a read error, because a much larger clone lies one nucleotide away. This chain joins TRBV7-3 and TRBJ2-1; 8 bases are a match to TRBD2. The germline gives CDR1 SGHTA, CDR2 FQGTGA. The CDR3 spans 15 residues. The CDR3 nucleotides read TGTGCCAGCAGCTTAATCGGGAGGGCCTACAATGAGCGGTTCTTC. Translating gives CASSLIGRAYNERFF.

This clonotype was detected only a few times. The V and J genes are TRBV29-1 and TRBJ1-1; D gene unclear. From germline, CDR1 is SQVTM and CDR2 ANQGSEA. Trimming pared 4 bases from V and 4 bases from J, leaving 7 bases between. The CDR3 is 11 residues long. CDR3 sequence: CSVGGCTEAFF. CDR3 bases: TGCAGCGTTGGAGGGTGCACTGAAGCTTTCTTT.

This clonotype has a handful of counts. The CDR3 spells CASSKTSGGTDTQYF. The DNA of the CDR3 is TGTGCCAGCAGCAAGACTAGCGGTGGCACAGATACGCAGTATTTT. The chain carries TRBV28 and TRBJ2-3, with TRBD2 matching 9 bases. This CDR3 region has 15 residues. Germline values: CDR1 MDHEN, CDR2 SYDVKM. Unmatched junction bases numbered 5, after V lost 6 bases and J lost 1 base.

This clonotype occurred a few times. The rearrangement joins TRBV10-2 to TRBJ2-7; D is uncertain. V was pared by 2 bases and J by 1 base, with 6 bases between. The germline V gene has CDR1 WSHSY and CDR2 SAAADI. The length of the CDR3 is 13 residues. CDR3 nucleotides: TGCGCCAGCAGTGAGGGGGATTCCTACGAGCAGTACTTC. Amino acids: CASSEGDSYEQYF.

This clonotype has ten or more counts. The rearrangement links TRBV28 to TRBJ1-2, with a weak D call TRBD1 (6 bases). Between the trimmed V and J ends, which lost 3 bases and 8 bases, there was a span of 19 bases. The CDR3 runs 15 residues. Germline CDR1 MDHEN, CDR2 SYDVKM. CDR3 amino acids: CASSFWGAGLAGYTF. The CDR3 bases are TGTGCCAGCAGTTTCTGGGGGGCAGGACTCGCGGGCTACACCTTC.

The gene calls are TRBV27 and TRBJ2-3; no clear D gene. V lost 7 bases, J lost 2 bases, and 4 bases lay in between. Per germline, CDR1 MNHEY and CDR2 SMNVEV (reference sequence). CDR3 length: 11 amino acids. CDR3 DNA sequence: TGTGCCAGCAAGATCACAGATACGCAGTATTTT. Its protein is CASKITDTQYF.

The chain uses TRBV30 and TRBJ1-1, with 7 bases identical to TRBD1. Germline V gene data show CDR1 as GTSNPN and CDR2 as SVGIG (reference sequence). This CDR3 has 14 residues. With V trimmed by 3 bases and J by 1 base, 5 bases remained unmatched. The CDR3 sequence: CAWSAGTANTEAFF. CDR3 DNA sequence: TGTGCCTGGAGCGCCGGGACAGCGAACACTGAAGCTTTCTTT. Combining the CDR3 with reference TRBV30 and TRBJ1-1 gives the whole variable domain SQTIHQWPATLVQPVGSPLSLECTVEGTSNPNLYWYRQAAGRGLQLLFYSVGIGQISSEVPQNLSASRPQDRQFILSSKKLLLSDSGFYLCAWSAGTANTEAFFGQGTRLTVV.

This clonotype was observed a handful of times. The gene calls are TRBV6-5 and TRBJ1-2; D may be TRBD1 (5 bases). V shed 5 bases and J shed 8 bases, with 21 bases lying between them. Germline values: CDR1 MNHEY, CDR2 SVGAGI. The CDR3 extends over 15 amino acids. CDR3 sequence reads: CASSHRGGPSMGYTF. The CDR3 DNA follows: TGTGCCAGCAGTCACCGGGGGGGACCCTCTATGGGCTACACCTTC.

The chain recombines TRBV29-1 with TRBJ2-3; a weak D match, TRBD2 (6 bases). There are 15 residues in the CDR3. Trimming stripped 8 bases from V and 4 bases from J, with 22 bases between. CDR1 SQVTM and CDR2 ANQGSEA come from the germline V gene. The chain's CDR3 is CSYQAGFDRADTQYF. The CDR3 DNA reads TGCAGCTACCAGGCGGGGTTTGATCGCGCAGATACGCAGTATTTT.

This clonotype has only a few counts. V gene TRBV3-1 combines with J gene TRBJ1-6; D uncertain. In germline, CDR1 is LGHDT, CDR2 YNNKEL (reference sequence). Trimming took off 4 bases at V and 8 bases at J, with 15 bases between the two ends. This CDR3 contains 15 residues. CDR3 in amino acids: CASSPREAAYSPLHF. The CDR3 nucleotides read TGTGCCAGCAGCCCAAGGGAGGCAGCTTATTCACCCCTCCACTTT.

V and J are TRBV6-1 and TRBJ2-3, with D tentatively TRBD1 (6 bases). The V end lost 5 bases, the J end lost 0 bases, and 15 bases lay between the germline ends. Germline V lookup: CDR1 MNHNS, CDR2 SASEGT. The CDR3 consists of 16 residues. CDR3 loop: CASSLTGTPSTDTQYF. DNA of the CDR3: TGTGCCAGCAGTTTGACCGGGACACCAAGCACAGATACGCAGTATTTT.

The chain is built from TRBV5-5 and TRBJ1-2, with D perhaps matching TRBD1 (5 bases). Trimming removed 4 bases at V and 9 bases at J, with 16 bases between. This CDR3 is 13 amino acids long. CDR1 is SGHKS and CDR2 is YYEKEE in the germline V gene (reference sequence). In DNA, the CDR3 is TGTGCCAGCAGCCCTGAGGAGGGGTTTCGCTACACCTTC. The encoded protein is CASSPEEGFRYTF.

This clonotype appeared a few times. The CDR3 reads CASSRILATNEKLFF. CDR3 nucleotides: TGTGCCAGTAGTAGGATCTTGGCAACTAATGAAAAACTGTTTTTT. The V and J genes are TRBV19 and TRBJ1-4, with unresolved D. V dropped 4 bases and J dropped 0 bases, with 9 bases sitting between them. CDR1 is LNHDA and CDR2 is SQIVND in the germline V gene (reference sequence). This CDR3 spans 15 amino acids.

This clonotype has at least ten counts. The chain is built from TRBV7-2 and TRBJ2-3, with 8 positions matching TRBD2. CDR1 and CDR2 (germline): SGHTA, FQGNSA. The J segment lost 3 bases and the V segment lost 1 base, leaving 9 bases of the junction unmatched. The CDR3 runs 17 residues. CDR3 sequence (DNA): TGTGCCAGCAGCTTAGTGGTACTAGCGGCGGGGACAGATACGCAGTATTTT. Its protein product is CASSLVVLAAGTDTQYF.

CDR3 loop: CASSYSGRRVGNIQYF. DNA for the CDR3: TGTGCCAGCAGTTACTCAGGACGGCGTGTAGGTAACATTCAGTACTTC. The gene calls are TRBV6-2 or TRBV6-3 and TRBJ2-4; the D is unclear. Trimming removed 0 bases at V and 7 bases at J, with 16 bases between. The CDR3 totals 16 residues. Germline lookup yields CDR1 MNHEY and CDR2 SVGEGT.

This clonotype has a handful of counts. The rearrangement links TRBV6-5 to TRBJ1-2, with TRBD1 identical over 7 bases. Looked up from germline, CDR1 is MNHEY and CDR2 is SVGAGI. The ends lost 0 bases at V and 2 bases at J; junction bases unmatched: 9. This CDR3 contains 17 residues. CDR3: CASSYSRSTGPNYGYTF. The CDR3 region has the DNA TGTGCCAGCAGTTACTCGCGGTCGACAGGGCCCAACTATGGCTACACCTTC.

Turning to this clonotype: A much larger clone lies one base from this, so it may be a read error. The CDR3 DNA reads as TGCAGTGCTAGAGTGATGGCGGGCGCCTCCTACAATGAGCAGTTCTTC. Protein product: CSARVMAGASYNEQFF. The gene calls are TRBV20-1 and TRBJ2-1; the D gene is possibly TRBD2 (5 bases). This CDR3 has 16 residues. The V gene's germline CDR1 is DFQATT and CDR2 SNEGSKA (reference sequence). V gave up 1 base and J gave up 0 bases, with 13 bases separating them.

This clonotype was detected many times. The chain couples TRBV7-3 to TRBJ2-3, with TRBD2 matching 8 bases. The CDR3 loop spans 15 amino acids. CDR1 and CDR2 from the germline V gene are SGHTA and FQGTGA. V gave up 5 bases and J gave up 4 bases; unmatched junction bases: 8. CDR3 sequence: CASSPRGAGADTQYF. The CDR3 bases are TGTGCCAGCAGCCCCAGGGGAGCGGGGGCAGATACGCAGTATTTT. The whole variable domain, filled in from reference TRBV7-3 and TRBJ2-3, reads GAGVSQTPSNKVTEKGKYVELRCDPISGHTALYWYRQSLGQGPEFLIYFQGTGAADDSGLPNDRFFAVRPEGSVSTLKIQRTERGDSAVYLCASSPRGAGADTQYFGPGTRLTVL.

This clonotype was found once. The chain couples TRBV15 to TRBJ1-5, with a weak D call TRBD1 (6 bases). The CDR3 has 16 residues. V was clipped by 0 bases and J by 4 bases, with 13 bases between them. Germline V gives CDR1 LNHNV, CDR2 YYDKDF (reference sequence). CDR3 sequence: CATSRDMDRRNQPQHF. CDR3 bases: TGTGCCACCAGCAGAGACATGGACAGAAGGAATCAGCCCCAGCATTTT.

This clonotype was detected many times. V is TRBV20-1 and J is TRBJ2-3, with D uncertain. The CDR3 spans 17 residues. Trimming pared 2 bases from V and 2 bases from J, leaving 20 bases between. Germline CDR1 DFQATT, CDR2 SNEGSKA (reference sequence). The chain's CDR3 is CSARIPRAPGSTDTQYF. In nucleotides, the CDR3 is TGCAGTGCTAGAATTCCTCGGGCCCCTGGGTCCACAGATACGCAGTATTTT.

This clonotype was seen repeatedly, ten times or more. The chain employs TRBV27 and TRBJ2-7; 11 bases map to TRBD2. CDR1 is MNHEY, CDR2 SMNVEV, per germline (reference sequence). The CDR3 consists of 15 residues. The trim removed 2 bases at V and 1 base at J, leaving 1 base unmatched. DNA of the CDR3: TGTGCCAGCAGTTTACTAGCGGGGGGTTCCTACGAGCAGTACTTC. Its translation: CASSLLAGGSYEQYF.

This rearrangement joins TRBV2 to TRBJ2-7; no definite D call. This CDR3 is 12 amino acids long. Germline CDR1 is SNHLY and CDR2 is FYNNEI. The ends were cut back, 3 bases at V and 0 bases at J, with 3 bases in the middle. The CDR3 loop is CASSERSYEQYF. The CDR3 DNA reads as TGTGCCAGCAGTGAGCGCTCCTACGAGCAGTACTTC.

The chain links TRBV18 to TRBJ2-3; D possibly corresponds to TRBD2 (6 bases). V lost 5 bases and J 4 bases, leaving 10 bases between the germline ends. Germline values: CDR1 KGHSH, CDR2 LQKENI. This CDR3 has 13 residues. CDR3 in DNA: TGTGCCAGCTCAATCGGGGGACCAGATACGCAGTATTTT. This codes for CASSIGGPDTQYF.